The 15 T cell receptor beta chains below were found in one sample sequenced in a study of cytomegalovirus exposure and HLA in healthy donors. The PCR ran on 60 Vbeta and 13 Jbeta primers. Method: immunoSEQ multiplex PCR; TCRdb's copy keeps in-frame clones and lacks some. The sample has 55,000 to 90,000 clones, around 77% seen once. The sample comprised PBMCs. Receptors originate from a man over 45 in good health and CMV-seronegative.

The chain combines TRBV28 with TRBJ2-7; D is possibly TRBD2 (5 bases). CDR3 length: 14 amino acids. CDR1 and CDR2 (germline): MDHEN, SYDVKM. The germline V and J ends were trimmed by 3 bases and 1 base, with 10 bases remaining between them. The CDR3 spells CASSFLGESYEQYF. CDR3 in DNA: TGTGCCAGCAGTTTCTTGGGAGAGTCCTACGAGCAGTACTTC.

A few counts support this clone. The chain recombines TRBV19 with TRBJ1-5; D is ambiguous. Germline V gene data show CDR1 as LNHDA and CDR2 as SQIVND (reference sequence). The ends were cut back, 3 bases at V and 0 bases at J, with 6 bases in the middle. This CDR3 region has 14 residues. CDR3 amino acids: CASSILNSNQPQHF. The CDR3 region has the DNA TGTGCCAGTAGTATCCTAAATAGCAATCAGCCCCAGCATTTT.

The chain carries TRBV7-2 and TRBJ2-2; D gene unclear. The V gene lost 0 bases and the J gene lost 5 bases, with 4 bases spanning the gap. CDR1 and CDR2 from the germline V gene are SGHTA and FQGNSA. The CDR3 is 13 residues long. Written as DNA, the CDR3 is TGTGCCAGCAGCTTAGCCCCGACCGGGGAGCTGTTTTTT. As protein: CASSLAPTGELFF.

The CDR3 bases are TGTGCCAGCAGCTTGGGACGCGACAATCGGCAGTACTTC. Protein sequence: CASSLGRDNRQYF. The chain links TRBV5-6 to TRBJ2-5, with D hard to call. The CDR3 has 13 amino acids. With 0 bases removed from V and 11 bases from J, the gap between germline ends came to 14 bases. Germline V gives CDR1 SGHDT, CDR2 YYEEEE.

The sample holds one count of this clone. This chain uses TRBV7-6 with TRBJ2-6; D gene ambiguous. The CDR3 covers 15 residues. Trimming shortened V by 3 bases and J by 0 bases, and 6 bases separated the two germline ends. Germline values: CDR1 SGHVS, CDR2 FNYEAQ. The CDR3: CASSLEFSGANVLTF. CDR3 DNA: TGTGCCAGCAGCTTGGAGTTCTCTGGGGCCAACGTCCTGACTTTC.

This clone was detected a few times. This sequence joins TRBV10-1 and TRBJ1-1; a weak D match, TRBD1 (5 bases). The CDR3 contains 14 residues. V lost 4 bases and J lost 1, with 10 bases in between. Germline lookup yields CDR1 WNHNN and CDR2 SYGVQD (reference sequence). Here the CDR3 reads CASSVSRANTEAFF. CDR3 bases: TGCGCCAGCAGTGTTAGCAGGGCGAACACTGAAGCTTTCTTT.

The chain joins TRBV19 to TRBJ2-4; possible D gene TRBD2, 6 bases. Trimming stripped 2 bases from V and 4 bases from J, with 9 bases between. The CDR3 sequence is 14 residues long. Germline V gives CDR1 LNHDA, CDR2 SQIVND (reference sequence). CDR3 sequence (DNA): TGTGCCAGTAGTATAAGGAGGGAAAAAAACATTCAGTACTTC. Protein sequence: CASSIRREKNIQYF.

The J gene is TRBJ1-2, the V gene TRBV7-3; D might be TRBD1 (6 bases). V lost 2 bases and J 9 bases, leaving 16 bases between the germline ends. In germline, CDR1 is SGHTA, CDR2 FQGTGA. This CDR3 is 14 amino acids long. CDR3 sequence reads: CASSLSPTGSSYTF. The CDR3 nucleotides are TGTGCCAGCAGCTTATCCCCAACAGGGTCCAGCTACACCTTC.

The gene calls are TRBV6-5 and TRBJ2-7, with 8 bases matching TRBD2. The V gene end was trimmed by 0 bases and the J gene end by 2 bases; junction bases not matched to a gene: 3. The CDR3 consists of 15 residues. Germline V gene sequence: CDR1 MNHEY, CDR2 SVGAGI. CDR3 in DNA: TGTGCCAGCAGTTACTCCGGGAGGGGCCCCTACGAGCAGTACTTC. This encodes CASSYSGRGPYEQYF.

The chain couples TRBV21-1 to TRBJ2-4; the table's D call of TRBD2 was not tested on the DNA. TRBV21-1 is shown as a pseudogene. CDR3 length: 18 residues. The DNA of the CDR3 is TGTGCCAGCAGCAAAGTGACCTCGGGAGGAGGGGAAAAAAACATTCAGTACTTC. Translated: CASSKVTSGGGEKNIQYF.

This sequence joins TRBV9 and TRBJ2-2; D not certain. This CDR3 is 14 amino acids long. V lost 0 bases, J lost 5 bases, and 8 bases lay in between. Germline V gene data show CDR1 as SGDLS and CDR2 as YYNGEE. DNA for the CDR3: TGTGCCAGCAGCGTAGACGGCGGTACCGGGGAGCTGTTTTTT. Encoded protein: CASSVDGGTGELFF.

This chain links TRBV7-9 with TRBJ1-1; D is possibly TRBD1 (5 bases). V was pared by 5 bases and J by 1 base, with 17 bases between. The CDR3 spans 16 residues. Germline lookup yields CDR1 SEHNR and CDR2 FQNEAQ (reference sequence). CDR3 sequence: CASSLGGRQRNTEAFF. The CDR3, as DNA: TGTGCCAGCAGCCTAGGTGGCAGACAGCGGAACACTGAAGCTTTCTTT. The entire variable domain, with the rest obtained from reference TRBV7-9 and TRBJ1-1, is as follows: DTGVSQNPRHKITKRGQNVTFRCDPISEHNRLYWYRQTLGQGPEFLTYFQNEAQLEKSRLLSDRFSAERPKGSFSTLEIQRTEQGDSAMYLCASSLGGRQRNTEAFFGQGTRLTVV.

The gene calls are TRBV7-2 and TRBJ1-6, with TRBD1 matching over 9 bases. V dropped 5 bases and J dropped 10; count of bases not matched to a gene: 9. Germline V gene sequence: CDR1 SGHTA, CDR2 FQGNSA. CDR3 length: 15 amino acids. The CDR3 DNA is TGTGCCAGCAGCGACCCCGGGACAGGGTTCTCACCCCTCCACTTT. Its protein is CASSDPGTGFSPLHF.

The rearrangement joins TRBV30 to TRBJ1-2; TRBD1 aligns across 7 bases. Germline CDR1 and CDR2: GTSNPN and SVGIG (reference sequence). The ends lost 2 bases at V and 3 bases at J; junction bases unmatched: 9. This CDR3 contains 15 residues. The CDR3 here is CAWSPSARGYYGYTF. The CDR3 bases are TGTGCCTGGAGTCCCTCGGCCAGGGGGTACTATGGCTACACCTTC.

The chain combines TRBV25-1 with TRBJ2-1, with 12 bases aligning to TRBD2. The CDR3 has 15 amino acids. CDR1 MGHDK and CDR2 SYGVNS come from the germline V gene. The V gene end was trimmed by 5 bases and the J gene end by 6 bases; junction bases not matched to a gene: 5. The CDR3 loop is CASSKPTSGGNEQFF. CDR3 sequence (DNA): TGTGCCAGCAGTAAACCGACTAGCGGGGGCAATGAGCAGTTCTTC.